This T cell receptor (beta chain) emerged from a study of cytomegalovirus exposure and HLA in healthy donors. Germline-derived CDR1 and CDR2 are LNHDA and SQIVND (reference sequence). V lost 4 bases and J lost 5; bases outside the gene matches: 3. This CDR3 spans 13 amino acids. PCR primers comprised 60 Vbeta and 13 Jbeta primers. The method was immunoSEQ multiplex PCR; TCRdb's version includes in-frame clones alone and lacks a portion of them. This sample has tens of thousands of clones, with about four fifths found just once. Everyone who donated was a healthy bone marrow donor. A note on this clone: Its matching antigen is unknown.

Study findings and constraints: TCR beta V- and J-gene trimming was later associated with a missense DCLRE1C variant. Several of the most significant clusters were apparently associated with common viral pathogens in a later analysis.

The sequence was collected from a man in his forties in good health and CMV-seronegative. The sequenced sample consisted of PBMCs. This rearrangement joins TRBV19 to TRBJ2-7, with 9 bases that match TRBD2. The CDR3 nucleotides read TGTGCCAGTAGTAGCGGGGGGGCGGACGAGCAGTACTTC. Residues: CASSSGGADEQYF.